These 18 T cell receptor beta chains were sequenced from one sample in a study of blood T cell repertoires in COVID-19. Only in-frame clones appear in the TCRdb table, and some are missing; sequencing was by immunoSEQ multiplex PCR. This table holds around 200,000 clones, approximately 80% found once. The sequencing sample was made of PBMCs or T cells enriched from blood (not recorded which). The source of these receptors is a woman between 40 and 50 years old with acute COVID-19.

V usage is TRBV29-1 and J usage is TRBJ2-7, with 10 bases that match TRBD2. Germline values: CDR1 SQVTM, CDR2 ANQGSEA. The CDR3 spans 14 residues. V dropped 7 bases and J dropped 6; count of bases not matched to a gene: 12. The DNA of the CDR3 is TGCAGCGCCAGGCAGTCGGGACTAGCGAGCGAGCAGTACTTC. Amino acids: CSARQSGLASEQYF.

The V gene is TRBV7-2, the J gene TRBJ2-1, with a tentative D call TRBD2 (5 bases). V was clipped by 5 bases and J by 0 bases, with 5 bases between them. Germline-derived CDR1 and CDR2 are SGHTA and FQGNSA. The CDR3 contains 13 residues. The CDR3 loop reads CASSGSSYNEQFF. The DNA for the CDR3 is TGTGCCAGCAGCGGGAGCTCCTACAATGAGCAGTTCTTC.

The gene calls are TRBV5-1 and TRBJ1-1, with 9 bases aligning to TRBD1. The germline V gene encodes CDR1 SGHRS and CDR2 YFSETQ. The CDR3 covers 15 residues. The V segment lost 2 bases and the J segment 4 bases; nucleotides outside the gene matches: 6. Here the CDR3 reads CASSFTTGGGTEAFF. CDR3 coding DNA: TGCGCCAGCAGCTTCACCACAGGGGGCGGCACTGAAGCTTTCTTT.

CDR3 DNA sequence: TGTGCCAGCTCCTTGGGAGGATCTAACTATGGCTACACCTTC. This translates into CASSLGGSNYGYTF. This rearrangement joins TRBV28 to TRBJ1-2; D is undetermined. CDR3 length: 14 amino acids. Germline V gene sequence: CDR1 MDHEN, CDR2 SYDVKM. Trimming removed 8 bases at V and 0 bases at J, with 13 bases between.

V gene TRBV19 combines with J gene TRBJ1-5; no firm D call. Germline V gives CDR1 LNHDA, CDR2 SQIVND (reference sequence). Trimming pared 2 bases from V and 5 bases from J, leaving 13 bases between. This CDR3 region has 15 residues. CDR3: CASSIKRGIDQPQHF. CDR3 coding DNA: TGTGCCAGTAGTATAAAACGAGGGATTGATCAGCCCCAGCATTTT.

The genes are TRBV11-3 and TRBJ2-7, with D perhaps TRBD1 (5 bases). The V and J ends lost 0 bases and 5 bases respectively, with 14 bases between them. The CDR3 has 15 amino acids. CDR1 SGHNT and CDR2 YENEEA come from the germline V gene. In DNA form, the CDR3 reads TGTGCCAGCAGCTTAGAGGGCAAGGAAGGGGACGAGCAGTACTTC. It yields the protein CASSLEGKEGDEQYF.

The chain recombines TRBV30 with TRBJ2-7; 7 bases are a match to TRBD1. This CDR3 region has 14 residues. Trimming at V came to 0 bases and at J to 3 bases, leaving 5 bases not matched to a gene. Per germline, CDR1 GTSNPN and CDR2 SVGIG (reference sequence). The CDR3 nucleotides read TGTGCCTGGAGTGTACAGGGGTCAGACTACGAGCAGTACTTC. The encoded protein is CAWSVQGSDYEQYF.

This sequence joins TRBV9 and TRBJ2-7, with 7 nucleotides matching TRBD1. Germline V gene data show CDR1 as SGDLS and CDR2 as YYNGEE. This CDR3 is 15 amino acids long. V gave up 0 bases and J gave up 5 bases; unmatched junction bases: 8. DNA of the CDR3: TGTGCCAGCAGCGTAGAACCCAGGGGGATCAACGAGCAGTACTTC. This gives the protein CASSVEPRGINEQYF.

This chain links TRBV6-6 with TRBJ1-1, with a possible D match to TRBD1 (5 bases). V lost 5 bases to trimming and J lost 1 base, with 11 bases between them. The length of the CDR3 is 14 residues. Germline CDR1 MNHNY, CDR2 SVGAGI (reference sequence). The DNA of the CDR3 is TGTGCCAGCAGTGGGACTCGCGGGAACACTGAAGCTTTCTTT. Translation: CASSGTRGNTEAFF.

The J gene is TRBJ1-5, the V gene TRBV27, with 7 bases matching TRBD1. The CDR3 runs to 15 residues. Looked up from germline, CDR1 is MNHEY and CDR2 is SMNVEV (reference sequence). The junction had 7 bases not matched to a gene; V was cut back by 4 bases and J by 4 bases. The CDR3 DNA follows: TGTGCCAGCAGTTCCCCTGACAGGGTAAATCAGCCCCAGCATTTT. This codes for CASSSPDRVNQPQHF.

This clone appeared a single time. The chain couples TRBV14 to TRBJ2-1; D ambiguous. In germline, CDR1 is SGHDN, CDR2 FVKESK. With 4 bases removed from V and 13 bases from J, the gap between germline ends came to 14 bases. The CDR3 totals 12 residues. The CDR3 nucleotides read TGTGCCAGCAGCCCACAAGTGGGCCGCCAGTTCTTC. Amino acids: CASSPQVGRQFF.

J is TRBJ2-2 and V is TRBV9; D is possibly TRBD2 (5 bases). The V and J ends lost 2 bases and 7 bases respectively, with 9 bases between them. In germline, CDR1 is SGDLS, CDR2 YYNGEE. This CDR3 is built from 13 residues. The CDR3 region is CASSVWESGELFF. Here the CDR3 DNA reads TGTGCCAGCAGCGTGTGGGAGAGCGGGGAGCTGTTTTTT.

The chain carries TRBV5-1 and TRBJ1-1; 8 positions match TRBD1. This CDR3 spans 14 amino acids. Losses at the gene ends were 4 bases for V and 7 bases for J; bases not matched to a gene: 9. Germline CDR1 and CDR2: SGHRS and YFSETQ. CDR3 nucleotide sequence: TGCGCCAGCAGCCCTGGGACAGGATCACATGAAGCTTTCTTT. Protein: CASSPGTGSHEAFF. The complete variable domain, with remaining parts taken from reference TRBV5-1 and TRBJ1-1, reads KAGVTQTPRYLIKTRGQQVTLSCSPISGHRSVSWYQQTPGQGLQFLFEYFSETQRNKGNFPGRFSGRQFSNSRSEMNVSTLELGDSALYLCASSPGTGSHEAFFGQGTRLTVV.

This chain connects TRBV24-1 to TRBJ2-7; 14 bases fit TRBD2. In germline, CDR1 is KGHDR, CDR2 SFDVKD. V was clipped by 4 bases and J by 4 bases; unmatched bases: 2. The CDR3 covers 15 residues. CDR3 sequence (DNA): TGTGCCACCAGTGAGGGACTAGCGGGAGTTTACGAGCAGTACTTC. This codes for CATSEGLAGVYEQYF.

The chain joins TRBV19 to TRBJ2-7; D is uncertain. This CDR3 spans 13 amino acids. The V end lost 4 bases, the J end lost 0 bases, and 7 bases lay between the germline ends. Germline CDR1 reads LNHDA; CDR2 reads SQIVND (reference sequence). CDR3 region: CASSTAISYEQYF. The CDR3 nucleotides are TGTGCCAGTAGTACTGCGATCTCCTACGAGCAGTACTTC.

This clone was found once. CDR3 DNA: TGTGCCAGCAGCCAAAGACAAGGTTCCGGGGAGCTGTTTTTT. It is translated as CASSQRQGSGELFF. This chain uses TRBV3-1 (or the pseudogene TRBV3-2) with TRBJ2-2; D gene uncertain. Per the germline V gene, CDR1 is LGHDT and CDR2 is YNNKEL (reference sequence). V was trimmed by 2 bases and J by 6 bases, leaving 10 bases between them. This CDR3 contains 14 residues.

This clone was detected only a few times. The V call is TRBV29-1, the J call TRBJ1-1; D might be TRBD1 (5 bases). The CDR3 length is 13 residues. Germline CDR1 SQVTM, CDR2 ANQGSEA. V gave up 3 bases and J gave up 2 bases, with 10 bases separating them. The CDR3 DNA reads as TGCAGCGTTGATCACGGGGGTAACACTGAAGCTTTCTTT. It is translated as CSVDHGGNTEAFF.

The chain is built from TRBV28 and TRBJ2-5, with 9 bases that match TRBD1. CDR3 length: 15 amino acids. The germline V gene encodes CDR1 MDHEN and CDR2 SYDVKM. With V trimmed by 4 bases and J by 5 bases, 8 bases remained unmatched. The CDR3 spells CASSYLGTGRETQYF. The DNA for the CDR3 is TGTGCCAGCAGTTATTTAGGGACAGGGCGGGAGACCCAGTACTTC.